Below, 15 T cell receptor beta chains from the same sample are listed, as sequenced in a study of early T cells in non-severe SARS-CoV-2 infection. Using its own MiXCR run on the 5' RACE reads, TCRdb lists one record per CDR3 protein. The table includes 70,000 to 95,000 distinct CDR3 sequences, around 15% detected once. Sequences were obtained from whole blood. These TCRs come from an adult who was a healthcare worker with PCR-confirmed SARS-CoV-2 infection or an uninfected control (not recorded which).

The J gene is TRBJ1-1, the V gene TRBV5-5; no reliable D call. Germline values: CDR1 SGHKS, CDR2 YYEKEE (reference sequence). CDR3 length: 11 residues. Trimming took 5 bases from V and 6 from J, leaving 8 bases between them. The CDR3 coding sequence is TGTGCCAGCAGTTTTACGTCTGAAGCTTTCTTT. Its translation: CASSFTSEAFF.

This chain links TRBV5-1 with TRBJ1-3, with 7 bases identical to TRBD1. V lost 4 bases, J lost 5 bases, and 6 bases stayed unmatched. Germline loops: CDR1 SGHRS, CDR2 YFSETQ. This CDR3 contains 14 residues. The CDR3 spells CASSTGTERNTIYF. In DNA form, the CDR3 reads TGCGCCAGCAGCACTGGGACAGAAAGAAACACCATATATTTT.

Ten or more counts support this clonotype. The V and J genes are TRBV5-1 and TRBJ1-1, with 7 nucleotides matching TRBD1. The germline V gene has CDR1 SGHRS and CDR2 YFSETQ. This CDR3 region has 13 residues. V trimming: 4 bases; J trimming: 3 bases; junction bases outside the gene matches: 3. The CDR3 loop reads CASSPQGYTEAFF. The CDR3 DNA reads TGCGCCAGCAGCCCACAGGGGTACACTGAAGCTTTCTTT.

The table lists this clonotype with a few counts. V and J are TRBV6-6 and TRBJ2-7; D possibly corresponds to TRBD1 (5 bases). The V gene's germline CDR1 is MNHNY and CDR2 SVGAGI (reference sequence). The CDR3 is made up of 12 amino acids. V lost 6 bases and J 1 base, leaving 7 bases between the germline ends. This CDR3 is CASRTGSYEQYV. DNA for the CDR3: TGTGCCAGCAGAACAGGTTCCTACGAGCAGTACGTC.

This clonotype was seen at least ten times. The CDR3 coding sequence is TGTGCCAGCAGTAGGGAGGGGGCCGAGCAGTACGTC. The encoded protein is CASSREGAEQYV. V and J are TRBV6-1 and TRBJ2-7; D is tentatively TRBD1 or TRBD2 (7 bases each). Germline V gene sequence: CDR1 MNHNS, CDR2 SASEGT. The V end was cut by 5 bases, the J end by 6 bases, with 11 bases between. There are 12 residues in the CDR3.

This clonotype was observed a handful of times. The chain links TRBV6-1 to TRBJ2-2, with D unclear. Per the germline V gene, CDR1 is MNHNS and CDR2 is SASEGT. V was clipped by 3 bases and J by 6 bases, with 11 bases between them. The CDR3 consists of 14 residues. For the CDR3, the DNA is TGTGCCAGCAGTGATTGGACCCCACCCGGGGAGCTGTTTTTT. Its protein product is CASSDWTPPGELFF.

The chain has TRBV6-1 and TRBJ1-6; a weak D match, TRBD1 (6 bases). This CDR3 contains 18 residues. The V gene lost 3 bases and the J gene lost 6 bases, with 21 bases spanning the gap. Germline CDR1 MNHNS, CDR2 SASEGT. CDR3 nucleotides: TGTGCCAGCAGTGAGATTATCAGGGGAAATCCATCTAATTCACCCCTCCACTTT. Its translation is CASSEIIRGNPSNSPLHF.

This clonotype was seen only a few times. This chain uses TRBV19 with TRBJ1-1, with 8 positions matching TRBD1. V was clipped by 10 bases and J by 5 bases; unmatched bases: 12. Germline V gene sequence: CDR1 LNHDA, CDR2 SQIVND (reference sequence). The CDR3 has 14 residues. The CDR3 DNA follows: TGTGCCACTCGACAGGGGCAAACGAGGACTGAAGCTTTCTTT. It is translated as CATRQGQTRTEAFF.

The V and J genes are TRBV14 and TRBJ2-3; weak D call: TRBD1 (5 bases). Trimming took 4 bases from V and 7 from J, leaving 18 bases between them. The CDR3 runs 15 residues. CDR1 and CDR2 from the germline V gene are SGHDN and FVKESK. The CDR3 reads CASSLAQVPINTQYF. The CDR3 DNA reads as TGTGCCAGCAGCCTCGCACAGGTCCCTATAAATACGCAGTATTTT.

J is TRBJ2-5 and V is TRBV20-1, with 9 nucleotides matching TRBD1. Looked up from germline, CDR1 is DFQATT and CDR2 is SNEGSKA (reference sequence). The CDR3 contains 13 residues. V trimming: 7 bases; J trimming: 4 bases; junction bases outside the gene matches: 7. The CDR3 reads CSGSQGAGETQYF. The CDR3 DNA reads TGCAGTGGATCACAGGGGGCGGGAGAGACCCAGTACTTC.

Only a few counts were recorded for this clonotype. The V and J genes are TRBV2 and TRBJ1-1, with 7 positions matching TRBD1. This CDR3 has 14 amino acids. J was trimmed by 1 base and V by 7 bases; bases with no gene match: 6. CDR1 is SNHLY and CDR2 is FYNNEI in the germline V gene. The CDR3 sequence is CASTVGQPNTEAFF. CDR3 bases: TGTGCCAGCACTGTGGGACAGCCGAACACTGAAGCTTTCTTT.

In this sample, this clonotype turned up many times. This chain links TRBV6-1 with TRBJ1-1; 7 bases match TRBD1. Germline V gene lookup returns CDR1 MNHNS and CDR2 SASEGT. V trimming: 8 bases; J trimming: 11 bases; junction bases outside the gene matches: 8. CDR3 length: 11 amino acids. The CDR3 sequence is CASHSGTVAFF. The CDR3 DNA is TGTGCCAGCCACTCCGGGACAGTGGCTTTCTTT.

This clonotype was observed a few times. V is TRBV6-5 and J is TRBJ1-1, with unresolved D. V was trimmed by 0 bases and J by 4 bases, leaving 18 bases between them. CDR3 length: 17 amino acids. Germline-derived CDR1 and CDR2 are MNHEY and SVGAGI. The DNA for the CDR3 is TGTGCCAGCAGTTACTCGACGGGTCTTGTAGGGAGCACTGAAGCTTTCTTT. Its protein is CASSYSTGLVGSTEAFF.

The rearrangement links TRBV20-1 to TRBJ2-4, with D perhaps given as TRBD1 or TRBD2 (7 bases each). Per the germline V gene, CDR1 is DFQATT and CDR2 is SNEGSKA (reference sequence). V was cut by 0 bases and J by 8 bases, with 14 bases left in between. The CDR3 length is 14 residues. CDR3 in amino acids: CSARDPRGRDIQYF. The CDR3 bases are TGCAGTGCTAGAGATCCCAGGGGGAGGGACATTCAGTACTTC.

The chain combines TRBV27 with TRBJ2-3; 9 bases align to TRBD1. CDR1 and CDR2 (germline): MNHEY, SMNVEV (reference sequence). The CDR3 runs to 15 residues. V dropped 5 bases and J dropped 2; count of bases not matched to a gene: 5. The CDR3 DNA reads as TGTGCCAGCAGTAAGCGACAGGGGGTCACAGATACGCAGTATTTT. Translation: CASSKRQGVTDTQYF.